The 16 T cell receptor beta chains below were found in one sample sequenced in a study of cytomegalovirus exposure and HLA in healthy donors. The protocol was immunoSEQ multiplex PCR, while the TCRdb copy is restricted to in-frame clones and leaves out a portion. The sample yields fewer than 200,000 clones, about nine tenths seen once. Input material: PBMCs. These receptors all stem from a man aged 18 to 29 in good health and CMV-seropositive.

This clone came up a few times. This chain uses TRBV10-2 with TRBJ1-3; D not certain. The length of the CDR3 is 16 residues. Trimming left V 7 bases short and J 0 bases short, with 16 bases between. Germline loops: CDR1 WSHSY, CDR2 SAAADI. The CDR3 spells CASTLREIGSGNTIYF. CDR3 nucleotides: TGCGCCAGCACGCTGAGGGAAATAGGCTCTGGAAACACCATATATTTT.

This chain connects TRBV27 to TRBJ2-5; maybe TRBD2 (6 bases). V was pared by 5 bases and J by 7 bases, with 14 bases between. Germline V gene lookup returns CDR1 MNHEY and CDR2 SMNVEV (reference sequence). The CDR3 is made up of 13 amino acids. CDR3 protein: CASSTGVATTQYF. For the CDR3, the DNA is TGTGCCAGCAGTACGGGAGTGGCAACGACCCAGTACTTC.

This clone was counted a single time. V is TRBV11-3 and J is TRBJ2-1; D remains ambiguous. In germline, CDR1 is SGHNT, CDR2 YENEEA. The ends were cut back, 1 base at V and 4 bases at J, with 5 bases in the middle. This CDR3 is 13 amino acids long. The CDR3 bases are TGTGCCAGCAGCTTAGGAGTTTACAATGAGCAGTTCTTC. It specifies CASSLGVYNEQFF. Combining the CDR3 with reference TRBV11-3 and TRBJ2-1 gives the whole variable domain EAGVVQSPRYKIIEKKQPVAFWCNPISGHNTLYWYLQNLGQGPELLIRYENEEAVDDSQLPKDRFSAERLKGVDSTLKIQPAELGDSAVYLCASSLGVYNEQFFGPGTRLTVL.

CDR3 nucleotides: TGTGCCAGCAGCTTAGCTAGCGCTAGCTCCTACAATGAGCAGTTCTTC. Its translation is CASSLASASSYNEQFF. The chain carries TRBV7-9 and TRBJ2-1; D possibly corresponds to TRBD2 (5 bases). From germline, CDR1 is SEHNR and CDR2 FQNEAQ (reference sequence). This CDR3 contains 16 residues. With 0 bases removed from V and 0 bases from J, the gap between germline ends came to 9 bases.

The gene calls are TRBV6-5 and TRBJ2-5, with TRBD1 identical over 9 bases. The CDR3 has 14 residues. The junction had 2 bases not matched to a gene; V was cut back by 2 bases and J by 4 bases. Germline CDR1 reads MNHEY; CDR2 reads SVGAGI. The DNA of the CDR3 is TGTGCCAGCAGTTACGGGACAGGGAGAGAGACCCAGTACTTC. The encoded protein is CASSYGTGRETQYF.

In nucleotides, the CDR3 is TGTGCCAGCAGTACCCCGGGCAGGGGGAGCGAGCAGTTCTTC. Protein: CASSTPGRGSEQFF. This chain joins TRBV6-5 and TRBJ2-1, with 7 nucleotides matching TRBD1. The V gene's germline CDR1 is MNHEY and CDR2 SVGAGI. V trimming: 5 bases; J trimming: 10 bases; junction bases outside the gene matches: 11. The CDR3 covers 14 residues.

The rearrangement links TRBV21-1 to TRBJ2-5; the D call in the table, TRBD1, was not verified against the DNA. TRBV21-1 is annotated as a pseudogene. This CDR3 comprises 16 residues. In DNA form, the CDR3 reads TGTGCCAGCAGCAAGGGACAGGGTTTTTTGCAAGAGACCCAGTACTTC. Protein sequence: CASSKGQGFLQETQYF.

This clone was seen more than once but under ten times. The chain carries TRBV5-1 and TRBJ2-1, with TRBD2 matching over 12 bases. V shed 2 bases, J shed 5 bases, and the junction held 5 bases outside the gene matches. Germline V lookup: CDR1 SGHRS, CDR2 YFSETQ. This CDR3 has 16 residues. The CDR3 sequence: CASSFETSGSNNEQFF. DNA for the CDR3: TGCGCCAGCAGCTTCGAGACTAGCGGGAGTAACAATGAGCAGTTCTTC.

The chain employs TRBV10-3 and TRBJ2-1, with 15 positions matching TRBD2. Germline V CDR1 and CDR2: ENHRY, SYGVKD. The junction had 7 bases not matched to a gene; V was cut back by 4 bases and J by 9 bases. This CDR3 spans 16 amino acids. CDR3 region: CAISGTSGRVLSEQFF. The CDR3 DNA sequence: TGTGCCATCAGTGGGACTAGCGGGAGGGTTTTATCTGAGCAGTTCTTC.

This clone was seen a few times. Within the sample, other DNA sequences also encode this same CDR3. The CDR3 DNA reads TGTGCCAGCAGCTTTTCAGGCTACGAGCAGTACTTC. Translating it yields CASSFSGYEQYF. The chain couples TRBV7-9 to TRBJ2-7; D not resolved. The CDR3 contains 12 residues. The germline V and J ends were trimmed by 3 bases and 3 bases, with 6 bases remaining between them. Germline CDR1 is SEHNR and CDR2 is FQNEAQ (reference sequence).

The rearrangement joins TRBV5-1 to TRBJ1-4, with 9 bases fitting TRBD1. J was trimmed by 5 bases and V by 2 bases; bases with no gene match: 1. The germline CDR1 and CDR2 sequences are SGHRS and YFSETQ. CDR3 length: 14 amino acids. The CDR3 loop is CASSLQGANEKLFF. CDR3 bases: TGCGCCAGCAGCTTACAGGGGGCGAATGAAAAACTGTTTTTT.

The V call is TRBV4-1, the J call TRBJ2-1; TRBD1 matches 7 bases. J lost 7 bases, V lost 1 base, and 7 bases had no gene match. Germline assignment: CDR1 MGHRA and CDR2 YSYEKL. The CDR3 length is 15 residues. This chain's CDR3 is CASSQGTTGLNEQFF. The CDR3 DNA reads TGCGCCAGCAGCCAAGGCACGACAGGGTTGAATGAGCAGTTCTTC.

The CDR3 here is CASSAQYRVRGYTF. CDR3 in DNA: TGTGCCAGCTCAGCTCAATACAGGGTACGGGGCTACACCTTC. The chain links TRBV18 to TRBJ1-2, with D possibly being TRBD1 (6 bases). Germline V gene sequence: CDR1 KGHSH, CDR2 LQKENI. Trimming pared 5 bases from V and 8 bases from J, leaving 18 bases between. The CDR3 loop spans 14 amino acids.

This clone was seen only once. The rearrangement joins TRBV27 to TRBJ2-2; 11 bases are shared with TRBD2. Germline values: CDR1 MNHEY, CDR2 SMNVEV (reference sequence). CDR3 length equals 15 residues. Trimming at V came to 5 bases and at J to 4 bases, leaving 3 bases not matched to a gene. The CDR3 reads CASSDGTSGTGELFF. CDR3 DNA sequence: TGTGCCAGCAGTGACGGGACTAGCGGCACCGGGGAGCTGTTTTTT.

The CDR3 loop is CASSIVSSGGNEQFF. CDR3 bases: TGTGCCAGTAGTATCGTTTCGAGTGGGGGGAATGAGCAGTTCTTC. The chain combines TRBV19 with TRBJ2-1, with D perhaps matching TRBD2 (6 bases). The CDR3 runs 15 residues. CDR1 is LNHDA, CDR2 SQIVND, per germline (reference sequence). Deletions cut 3 bases from V and 7 bases from J, with 16 bases between.

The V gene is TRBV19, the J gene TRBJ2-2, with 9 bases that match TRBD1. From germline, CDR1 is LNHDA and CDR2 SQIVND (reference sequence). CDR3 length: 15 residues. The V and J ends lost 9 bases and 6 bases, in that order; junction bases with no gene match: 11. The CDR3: CASGRDRDRSGELFF. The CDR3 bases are TGTGCCAGCGGCCGGGACAGGGATCGATCCGGGGAGCTGTTTTTT.